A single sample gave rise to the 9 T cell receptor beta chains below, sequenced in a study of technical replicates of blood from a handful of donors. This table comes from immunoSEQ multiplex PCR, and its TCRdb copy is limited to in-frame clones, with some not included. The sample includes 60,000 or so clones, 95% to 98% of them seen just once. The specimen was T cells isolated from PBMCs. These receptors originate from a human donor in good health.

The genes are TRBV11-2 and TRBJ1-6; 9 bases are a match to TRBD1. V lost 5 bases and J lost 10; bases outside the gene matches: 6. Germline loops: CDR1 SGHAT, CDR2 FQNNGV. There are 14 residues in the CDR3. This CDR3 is CASSATGGESPLHF. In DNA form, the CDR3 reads TGTGCCAGCAGCGCAACAGGGGGCGAATCACCCCTCCACTTT.

The CDR3 loop reads CASSLQGVPGNTIYF. The CDR3 DNA reads as TGTGCCAGCAGCTTACAGGGGGTACCTGGAAACACCATATATTTT. The V call is TRBV11-2, the J call TRBJ1-3; 7 bases fit TRBD1. Unmatched junction bases numbered 3, after V lost 2 bases and J lost 2 bases. Germline-derived CDR1 and CDR2 are SGHAT and FQNNGV. CDR3 length: 15 amino acids. Looking up the rest from reference TRBV11-2 and TRBJ1-3 gives the full variable domain: EAGVAQSPRYKIIEKRQSVAFWCNPISGHATLYWYQQILGQGPKLLIQFQNNGVVDDSQLPKDRFSAERLKGVDSTLKIQPAKLEDSAVYLCASSLQGVPGNTIYFGEGSWLTVV.

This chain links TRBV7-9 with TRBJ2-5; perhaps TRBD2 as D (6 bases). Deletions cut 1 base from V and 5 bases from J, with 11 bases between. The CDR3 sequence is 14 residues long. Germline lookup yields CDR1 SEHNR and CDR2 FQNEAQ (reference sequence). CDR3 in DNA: TGTGCCAGCAGCTTAGAGGCGGGATGGGAGACCCAGTACTTC. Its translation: CASSLEAGWETQYF. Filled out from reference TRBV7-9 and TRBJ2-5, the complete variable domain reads DTGVSQNPRHKITKRGQNVTFRCDPISEHNRLYWYRQTLGQGPEFLTYFQNEAQLEKSRLLSDRFSAERPKGSFSTLEIQRTEQGDSAMYLCASSLEAGWETQYFGPGTRLLVL.

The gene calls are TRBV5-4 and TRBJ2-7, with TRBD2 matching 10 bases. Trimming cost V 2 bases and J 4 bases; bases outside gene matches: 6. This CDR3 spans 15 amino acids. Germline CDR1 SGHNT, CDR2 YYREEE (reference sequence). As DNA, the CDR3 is TGTGCCAGCAGCTTCGAGCGGGGGGGCGGATACGAGCAGTACTTC. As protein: CASSFERGGGYEQYF.

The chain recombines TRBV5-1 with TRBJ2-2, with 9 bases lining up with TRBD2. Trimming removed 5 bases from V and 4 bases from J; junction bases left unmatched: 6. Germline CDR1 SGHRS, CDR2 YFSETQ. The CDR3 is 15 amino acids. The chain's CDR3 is CASRREGRGTGELFF. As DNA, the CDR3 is TGCGCCAGCAGGCGGGAGGGGCGAGGCACCGGGGAGCTGTTTTTT. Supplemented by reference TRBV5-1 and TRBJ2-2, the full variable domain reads KAGVTQTPRYLIKTRGQQVTLSCSPISGHRSVSWYQQTPGQGLQFLFEYFSETQRNKGNFPGRFSGRQFSNSRSEMNVSTLELGDSALYLCASRREGRGTGELFFGEGSRLTVL.

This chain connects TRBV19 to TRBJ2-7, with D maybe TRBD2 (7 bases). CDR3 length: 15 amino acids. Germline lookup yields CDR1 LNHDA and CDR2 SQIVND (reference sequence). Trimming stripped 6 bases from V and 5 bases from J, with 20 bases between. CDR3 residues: CASRKGGLALDEQYF. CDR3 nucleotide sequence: TGTGCCAGTAGGAAGGGGGGGCTAGCGTTGGACGAGCAGTACTTC.

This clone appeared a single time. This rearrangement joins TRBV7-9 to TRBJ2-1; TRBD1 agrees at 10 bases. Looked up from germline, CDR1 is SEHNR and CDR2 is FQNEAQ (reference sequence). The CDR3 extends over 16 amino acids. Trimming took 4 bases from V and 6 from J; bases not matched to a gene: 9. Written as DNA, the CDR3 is TGTGCCAGCAGCTCTAACCCGTGGACAGGGGGCAATGAGCAGTTCTTC. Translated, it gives CASSSNPWTGGNEQFF.

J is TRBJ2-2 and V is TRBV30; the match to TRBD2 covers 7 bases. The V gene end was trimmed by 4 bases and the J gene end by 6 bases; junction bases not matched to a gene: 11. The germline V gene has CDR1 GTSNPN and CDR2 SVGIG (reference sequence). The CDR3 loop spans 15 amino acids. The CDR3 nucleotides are TGTGCCTGGATACCACCGGGACTAAGGTCCGGGGAGCTGTTTTTT. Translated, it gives CAWIPPGLRSGELFF.

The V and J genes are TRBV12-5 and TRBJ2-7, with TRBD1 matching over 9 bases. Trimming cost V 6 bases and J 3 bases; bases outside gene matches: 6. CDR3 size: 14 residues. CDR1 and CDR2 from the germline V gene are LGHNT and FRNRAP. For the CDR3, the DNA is TGTGCTAGTGGGATGGGACAGGGCTTCTACGAGCAGTACTTC. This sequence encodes CASGMGQGFYEQYF.